These 21 T cell receptor beta chains share one sample of origin, sequenced in a study of T cell clonality in common variable immunodeficiency. Sequencing used immunoSEQ multiplex PCR; TCRdb keeps in-frame clones, though not all of them. In total the sample includes over 30,000 clones, none of them seen once. Sample: peripheral blood mononuclear cells. Receptors were obtained from a person aged 18 to 75 in good health.

This clone occurred many times. CDR3 DNA, as far as it was read: TGTGCCAGCAGTGGAGGGGACAGTTCCAATCAGCCC. Translation gives CASSGGDSSNQP. The entire CDR3 sequence reads CASSGGDSSNQPQHF. The chain recombines TRBV6-1 with TRBJ1-5; 7 bases line up with TRBD1. The CDR3 end lies 3 residues beyond the end of the read and is filled in from the germline J gene. Germline loops: CDR1 MNHNS, CDR2 SASEGT. V dropped 4 bases and J dropped 3; count of bases not matched to a gene: 6. This CDR3 is built from 15 residues.

This clone was counted only a few times. Read sequence stops 3 residues before the CDR3 end, and the germline J gene provides the missing end. V and J are TRBV13 and TRBJ2-3, with 11 nucleotides matching TRBD2. The CDR3 spans 15 residues. J gave up 4 bases and V 0 bases, and 0 bases lay outside the gene matches. The germline V gene has CDR1 PRHDT and CDR2 FYEKMQ (reference sequence). The covered CDR3 bases are TGTGCCAGCAGCTTAGGACTAGCGGGAGCAGATACG. This sequence encodes CASSLGLAGADT. The CDR3 in its entirety is CASSLGLAGADTQYF.

This clone was observed many times. The sequence runs out 3 residues before the end of the CDR3; the remainder is reconstructed from the germline J gene. The chain couples TRBV19 to TRBJ2-1, with 7 bases fitting TRBD2. There are 16 residues in the CDR3. The J segment lost 0 bases and the V segment lost 5 bases, leaving 7 bases of the junction unmatched. Germline V gene sequence: CDR1 LNHDA, CDR2 SQIVND (reference sequence). The CDR3 here is CASSLSAGYSYNEQFF. CDR3 DNA, as far as it was read: TGTGCCAGTAGTCTTTCAGCGGGATACTCCTACAATGAG.

This clone was observed at least ten times. The CDR3 spells CASLGQGAVREKLFF. CDR3 bases read: TGTGCCAGCCTGGGACAGGGGGCCGTTCGGGAAAAA. The rearrangement links TRBV2 to TRBJ1-4; 12 bases agree with TRBD1. The sequenced fragment ends 3 residues before the CDR3 boundary, so the rest is inferred from the germline J gene. CDR3 length: 15 amino acids. V gave up 8 bases and J gave up 8 bases; unmatched junction bases: 9. From germline, CDR1 is SNHLY and CDR2 FYNNEI.

This clone appeared a few times. The observed sequence ends 3 residues before the CDR3 terminus, with the missing tail filled in from the germline J gene. V is TRBV5-1 and J is TRBJ2-5; maybe TRBD2 (6 bases). Germline CDR1 and CDR2: SGHRS and YFSETQ. CDR3 length: 16 amino acids. The ends were cut back, 2 bases at V and 1 base at J, with 15 bases in the middle. CDR3 region: CASSLVTAGLQETQYF. Partial CDR3 DNA: TGCGCCAGCAGCTTAGTTACGGCGGGACTCCAAGAGACC. The variable domain in full, with the rest retrieved from reference TRBV5-1 and TRBJ2-5, is KAGVTQTPRYLIKTRGQQVTLSCSPISGHRSVSWYQQTPGQGLQFLFEYFSETQRNKGNFPGRFSGRQFSNSRSEMNVSTLELGDSALYLCASSLVTAGLQETQYFGPGTRLLVL.

Points on this clone: The observed sequence ends 3 residues before the CDR3 terminus, with the missing tail filled in from the germline J gene. V gene TRBV6-4 combines with J gene TRBJ1-5; D may be TRBD1 (6 bases). The CDR3 covers 15 residues. Trimming took 2 bases from V and 4 from J, leaving 12 bases between them. Germline V lookup: CDR1 MRHNA, CDR2 SNTAGT. CDR3 loop: CASSDGGRGNQPQHF. Partial CDR3 DNA: TGTGCCAGCAGTGACGGGGGAAGGGGGAATCAGCCC.

About this clone itself: The CDR3 end falls 3 residues outside the read, so it is completed with the germline J gene. The genes are TRBV20-1 and TRBJ2-7; D is ambiguous. Trimming cost V 5 bases and J 3 bases, with 2 bases left between them. The CDR3 runs 9 residues. Per germline, CDR1 DFQATT and CDR2 SNEGSKA (reference sequence). This CDR3 is CSALYEQYF. Partial CDR3 DNA: TGCAGTGCTCTCTACGAG.

This clone was found many times. From the germline J gene comes the end of the CDR3, since the read stops 3 residues before it. This rearrangement joins TRBV4-1 to TRBJ2-5; 9 bases match TRBD1. CDR3 length: 14 residues. In germline, CDR1 is MGHRA, CDR2 YSYEKL. After removal of 4 bases from V and 3 bases from J, the junction contained 3 bases not matched to a gene. CDR3 DNA (partial): TGCGCCAGCAGCCCCGGACAGGGGAAAGAGACC. This sequence encodes CASSPGQGKET. The CDR3 as a whole reads CASSPGQGKETQYF.

About this clone itself: At one end, the junction sequence differs from germline, possibly due to a read error. The CDR3 end lies 3 residues beyond the end of the read and is filled in from the germline J gene. The chain recombines TRBV18 with TRBJ2-3; 12 bases fit TRBD2. The germline CDR1 and CDR2 sequences are KGHSH and LQKENI. This CDR3 contains 16 residues. CDR3 loop: CAGSPGLAGATDTQYF. Incomplete CDR3 DNA: TGTGCCGGCTCACCGGGACTAGCGGGCGCCACAGATACG.

This clone was recorded many times. The read stops 3 residues short of the end of the CDR3; the missing end is completed from the germline J gene. The chain has TRBV28 and TRBJ1-4; TRBD1 is a possible D gene (6 bases). Germline CDR1 is MDHEN and CDR2 is SYDVKM. This CDR3 contains 16 residues. V was cut by 1 base and J by 6 bases, with 15 bases left in between. CDR3 sequence reads: CASSLLGTSLDEKLFF. The sequenced part of the CDR3 DNA is TGTGCCAGCAGTTTATTAGGGACAAGCCTTGATGAAAAA.

This clone was recorded many times. The missing CDR3 end, 3 residues past where the read stops, is filled in from the germline J gene. This chain links TRBV18 with TRBJ2-7; 12 nucleotides match TRBD2. Germline values: CDR1 KGHSH, CDR2 LQKENI. This CDR3 contains 15 residues. V trimming: 1 base; J trimming: 4 bases; junction bases outside the gene matches: 2. The sequenced part of the CDR3 DNA is TGTGCCAGCTCACCACGACTAGCGGGGGCTTACGAG. Encoded protein: CASSPRLAGAYE. The full CDR3 is CASSPRLAGAYEQYF.

This clone came up many times. The read terminates 3 residues ahead of where the CDR3 ends, so the germline J gene completes it. The V call is TRBV7-3, the J call TRBJ1-2, with 7 bases that match TRBD1. Germline-derived CDR1 and CDR2 are SGHTA and FQGTGA. Trimming at V came to 2 bases and at J to 5 bases, leaving 14 bases not matched to a gene. The CDR3 runs to 17 residues. The CDR3 bases that were read are TGTGCCAGCAGCTTAGTCGGCAGGGGGAGAGACTATTATGGC. This translates into CASSLVGRGRDYYG. The full CDR3 protein is CASSLVGRGRDYYGYTF.

This clone turned up a few times. The read gets to within 3 residues of the CDR3 end, and the germline J gene fills in the rest. V and J are TRBV18 and TRBJ1-2, with D possibly being TRBD1 (6 bases). Germline lookup yields CDR1 KGHSH and CDR2 LQKENI. This CDR3 contains 16 residues. The DNA read from the CDR3 is TGTGCCAGCTCACCATCTAGCGGGGGGGGCACAGATACC. Translating gives CASSPSSGGGTDT. The full CDR3 sequence reads CASSPSSGGGTDTYTF.

There are many counts of this clone. The CDR3 goes on 3 residues after the read ends, and that part is filled in from the germline J gene. The chain links TRBV2 to TRBJ2-3; D gene uncertain. V was clipped by 6 bases and J by 3 bases, with 16 bases between them. The germline CDR1 and CDR2 sequences are SNHLY and FYNNEI. CDR3 length: 15 amino acids. The sequenced part of the CDR3 DNA is TGTGCCAGCAGATTTAGTGTGAAACAGACAGATACG. As protein: CASRFSVKQTDT. In full, the CDR3 reads CASRFSVKQTDTQYF.

This clone has at least ten counts. The read terminates 3 residues ahead of where the CDR3 ends, so the germline J gene completes it. V and J are TRBV30 and TRBJ2-1; D is perhaps TRBD1 (6 bases). V was shortened by 2 bases and J by 7 bases, with 24 bases between the two germline ends. From germline, CDR1 is GTSNPN and CDR2 SVGIG (reference sequence). This CDR3 has 17 residues. The CDR3 region is CAWSPLTPGLRGNEQFF. The sequenced CDR3 bases are TGTGCCTGGAGTCCCCTAACCCCCGGGTTAAGGGGGAATGAG.

This clone was seen at least ten times. The read ends 3 residues early relative to the CDR3; the germline J gene fills the gap. This chain connects TRBV19 to TRBJ2-7, with TRBD1 matching 7 bases. CDR1 is LNHDA and CDR2 is SQIVND in the germline V gene (reference sequence). The ends lost 2 bases at V and 5 bases at J; junction bases unmatched: 18. This CDR3 contains 18 residues. The CDR3 is CASSIKRVRSGGKNEQYF. CDR3 DNA, as far as it was read: TGTGCCAGTAGTATAAAGAGAGTGCGGTCAGGGGGTAAGAACGAG.

This clone was recorded a few times. At one of its ends the junction is not consistent with the germline gene, which may arise from a read error. The read comes to an end 3 residues before the CDR3 does, leaving the germline J gene to fill in the end. The chain recombines TRBV5-6 with TRBJ1-2, with D maybe TRBD1 (6 bases). There are 14 residues in the CDR3. The V gene's germline CDR1 is SGHDT and CDR2 YYEEEE. The CDR3 bases that were read are TGTGCCAACAGCTTGATGACAGGAGCTCTCGGC. Protein: CANSLMTGALG. The CDR3 reads in full as CANSLMTGALGYTF.

This clone was detected many times. Read coverage stops 3 residues before the CDR3 terminus; the germline J gene supplies the remainder. The gene calls are TRBV2 and TRBJ2-2; the match to TRBD2 covers 8 bases. Germline values: CDR1 SNHLY, CDR2 FYNNEI. V lost 5 bases, J lost 2 bases, and 7 bases stayed unmatched. The CDR3 is 16 amino acids. The CDR3: CASSPFLAGNTGELFF. CDR3 DNA (partial): TGTGCCAGCAGTCCGTTTTTAGCGGGAAACACCGGGGAG. Using reference TRBV2 and TRBJ2-2 for the parts outside the CDR3, the full variable domain is EPEVTQTPSHQVTQMGQEVILRCVPISNHLYFYWYRQILGQKVEFLVSFYNNEISEKSEIFDDQFSVERPDGSNFTLKIRSTKLEDSAMYFCASSPFLAGNTGELFFGEGSRLTVL.

This clone was found a few times. The read comes to an end 3 residues before the CDR3 does, leaving the germline J gene to fill in the end. This chain uses TRBV18 with TRBJ2-3; 8 nucleotides align to TRBD2. Germline V lookup: CDR1 KGHSH, CDR2 LQKENI. CDR3 length equals 16 residues. The CDR3 loop is CASSMRTSSNQETQYF. CDR3 DNA, as far as it was read: TGTGCCAGCTCAATGCGGACTAGCTCCAATCAAGAGACG.

The table lists this clone with many counts. The read terminates 3 residues before the CDR3 end, so the remaining end is supplied by the germline J gene. V usage is TRBV5-1 and J usage is TRBJ2-3; 12 bases fit TRBD1. V dropped 0 bases and J dropped 6; count of bases not matched to a gene: 5. The length of the CDR3 is 16 residues. Per germline, CDR1 SGHRS and CDR2 YFSETQ. CDR3 DNA (partial): TGCGCCAGCAGCTTGGGGGGACAGGGGGCGTCGGATACG. Its translation is CASSLGGQGASDT. The complete CDR3 sequence is CASSLGGQGASDTQYF. Full variable domain (rest looked up from reference TRBV5-1 and TRBJ2-3): KAGVTQTPRYLIKTRGQQVTLSCSPISGHRSVSWYQQTPGQGLQFLFEYFSETQRNKGNFPGRFSGRQFSNSRSEMNVSTLELGDSALYLCASSLGGQGASDTQYFGPGTRLTVL.

This clone was recorded many times. The CDR3 end is not reached by the read, which stops 3 residues before it; the germline J gene fills it in. The chain couples TRBV18 to TRBJ2-2; D call uncertain. The CDR3 loop spans 15 amino acids. Germline V gene data show CDR1 as KGHSH and CDR2 as LQKENI. Trimming took off 4 bases at V and 1 base at J, with 10 bases between the two ends. The CDR3 spells CASSRGRQNTGELFF. Partial CDR3 DNA: TGTGCCAGCTCACGTGGCAGGCAGAACACCGGGGAG.